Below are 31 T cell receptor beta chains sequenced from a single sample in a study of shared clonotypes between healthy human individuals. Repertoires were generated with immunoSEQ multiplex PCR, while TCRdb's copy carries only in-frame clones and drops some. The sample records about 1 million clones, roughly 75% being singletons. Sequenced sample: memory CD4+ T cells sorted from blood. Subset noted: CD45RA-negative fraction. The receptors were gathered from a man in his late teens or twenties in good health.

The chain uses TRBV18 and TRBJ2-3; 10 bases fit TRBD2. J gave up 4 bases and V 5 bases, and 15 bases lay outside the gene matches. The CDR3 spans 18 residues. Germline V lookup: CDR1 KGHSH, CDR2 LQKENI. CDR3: CASSTQASGSRKADTQYF. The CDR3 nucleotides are TGTGCCAGCTCAACCCAAGCTAGCGGGAGCAGAAAGGCAGATACGCAGTATTTT. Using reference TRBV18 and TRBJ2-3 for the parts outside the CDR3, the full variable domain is NAGVMQNPRHLVRRRGQEARLRCSPMKGHSHVYWYRQLPEEGLKFMVYLQKENIIDESGMPKERFSAEFPKEGPSILRIQQVVRGDSAAYFCASSTQASGSRKADTQYFGPGTRLTVL.

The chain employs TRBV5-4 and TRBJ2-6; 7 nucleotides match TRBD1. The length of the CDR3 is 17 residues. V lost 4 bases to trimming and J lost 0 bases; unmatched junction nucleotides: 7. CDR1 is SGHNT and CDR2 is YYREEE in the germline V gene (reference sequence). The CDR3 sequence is CASSRQGTDSGANVLTF. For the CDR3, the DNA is TGTGCCAGCAGCCGACAGGGTACTGACTCTGGGGCCAACGTCCTGACTTTC.

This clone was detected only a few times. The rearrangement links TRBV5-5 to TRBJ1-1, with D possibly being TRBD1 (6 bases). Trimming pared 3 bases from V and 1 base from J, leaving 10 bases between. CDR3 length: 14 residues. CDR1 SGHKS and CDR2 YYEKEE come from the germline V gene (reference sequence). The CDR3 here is CASSWTGQNTEAFF. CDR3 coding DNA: TGTGCCAGCAGCTGGACGGGACAGAACACTGAAGCTTTCTTT.

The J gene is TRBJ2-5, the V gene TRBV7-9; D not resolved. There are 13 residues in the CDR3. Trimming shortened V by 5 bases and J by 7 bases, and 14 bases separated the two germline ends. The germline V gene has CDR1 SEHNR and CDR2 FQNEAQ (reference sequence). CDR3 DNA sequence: TGTGCCAGCAGCCCACACAAGTCGGGGACCCAGTACTTC. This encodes CASSPHKSGTQYF.

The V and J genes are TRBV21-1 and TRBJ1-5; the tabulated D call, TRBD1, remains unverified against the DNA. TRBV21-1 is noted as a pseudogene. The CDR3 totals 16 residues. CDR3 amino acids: CASSKTDRISNQPQHF. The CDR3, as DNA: TGTGCCAGCAGCAAGACCGACAGGATTAGCAATCAGCCCCAGCATTTT.

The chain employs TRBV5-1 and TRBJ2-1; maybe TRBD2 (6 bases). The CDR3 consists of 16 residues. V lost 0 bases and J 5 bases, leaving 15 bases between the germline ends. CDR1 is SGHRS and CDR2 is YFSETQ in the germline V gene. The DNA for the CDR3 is TGCGCCAGCAGCTTGGTTGGTGCGGGAAGTAACAATGAGCAGTTCTTC. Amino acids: CASSLVGAGSNNEQFF.

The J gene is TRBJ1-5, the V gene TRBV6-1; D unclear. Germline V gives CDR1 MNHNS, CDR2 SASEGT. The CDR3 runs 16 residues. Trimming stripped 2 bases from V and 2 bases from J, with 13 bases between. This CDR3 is CASSENEARGNQPQHF. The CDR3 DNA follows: TGTGCCAGCAGTGAAAACGAGGCGCGCGGCAATCAGCCCCAGCATTTT.

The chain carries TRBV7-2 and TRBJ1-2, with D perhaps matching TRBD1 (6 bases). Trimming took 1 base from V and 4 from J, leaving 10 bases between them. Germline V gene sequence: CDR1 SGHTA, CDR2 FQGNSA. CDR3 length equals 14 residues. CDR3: CASSLDKGGYGYTF. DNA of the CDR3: TGTGCCAGCAGCTTAGATAAGGGGGGCTATGGCTACACCTTC.

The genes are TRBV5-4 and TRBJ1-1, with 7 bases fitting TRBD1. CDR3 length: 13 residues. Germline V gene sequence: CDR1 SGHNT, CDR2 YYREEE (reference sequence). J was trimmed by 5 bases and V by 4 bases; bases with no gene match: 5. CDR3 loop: CASSPGGWTEAFF. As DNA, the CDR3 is TGTGCCAGCAGCCCAGGGGGTTGGACTGAAGCTTTCTTT.

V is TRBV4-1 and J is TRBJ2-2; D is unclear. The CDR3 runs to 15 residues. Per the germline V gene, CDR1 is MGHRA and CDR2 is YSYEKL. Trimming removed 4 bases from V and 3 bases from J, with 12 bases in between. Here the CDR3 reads CASSLGNVDTGELFF. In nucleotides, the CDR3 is TGCGCCAGCAGCCTCGGAAACGTAGACACCGGGGAGCTGTTTTTT.

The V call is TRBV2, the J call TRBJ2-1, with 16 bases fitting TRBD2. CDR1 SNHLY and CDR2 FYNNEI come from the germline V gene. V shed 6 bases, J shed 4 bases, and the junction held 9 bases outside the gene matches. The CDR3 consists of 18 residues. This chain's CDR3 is CASSATGLAGGPYNEQFF. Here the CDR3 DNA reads TGTGCCAGCAGCGCAACGGGACTAGCGGGAGGGCCGTACAATGAGCAGTTCTTC.

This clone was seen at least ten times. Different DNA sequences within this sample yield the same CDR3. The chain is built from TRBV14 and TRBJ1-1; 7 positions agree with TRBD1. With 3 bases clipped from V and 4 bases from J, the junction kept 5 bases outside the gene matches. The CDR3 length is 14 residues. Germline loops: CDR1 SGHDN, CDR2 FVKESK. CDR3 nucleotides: TGTGCCAGCAGCCAGGGACAGCGTCTCACTGAAGCTTTCTTT. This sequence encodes CASSQGQRLTEAFF.

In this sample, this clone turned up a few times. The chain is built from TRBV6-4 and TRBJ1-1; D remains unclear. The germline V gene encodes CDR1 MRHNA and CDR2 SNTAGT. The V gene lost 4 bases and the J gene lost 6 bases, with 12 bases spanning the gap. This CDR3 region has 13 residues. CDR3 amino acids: CASSGGEKSEAFF. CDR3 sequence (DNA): TGTGCCAGCAGTGGCGGGGAAAAATCTGAAGCTTTCTTT.

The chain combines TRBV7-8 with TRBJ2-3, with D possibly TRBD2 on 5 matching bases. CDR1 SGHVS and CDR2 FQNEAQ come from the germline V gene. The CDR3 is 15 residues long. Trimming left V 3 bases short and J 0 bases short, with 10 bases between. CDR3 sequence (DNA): TGTGCCAGCAGCTTTGAGGGTACTAGCACAGATACGCAGTATTTT. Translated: CASSFEGTSTDTQYF.

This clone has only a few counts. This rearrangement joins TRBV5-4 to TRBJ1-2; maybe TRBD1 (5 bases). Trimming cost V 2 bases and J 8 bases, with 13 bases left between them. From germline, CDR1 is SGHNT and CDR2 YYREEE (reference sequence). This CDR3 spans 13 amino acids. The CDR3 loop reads CASSFTGVNGYTF. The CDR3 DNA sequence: TGTGCCAGCAGCTTCACAGGAGTCAACGGCTACACCTTC.

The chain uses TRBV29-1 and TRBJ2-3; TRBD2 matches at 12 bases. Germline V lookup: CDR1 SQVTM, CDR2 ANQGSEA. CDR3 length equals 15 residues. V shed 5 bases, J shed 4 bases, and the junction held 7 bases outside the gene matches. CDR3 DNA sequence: TGCAGCGTTCCGAGGACTAGCGGGGTCTCAGATACGCAGTATTTT. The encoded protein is CSVPRTSGVSDTQYF.

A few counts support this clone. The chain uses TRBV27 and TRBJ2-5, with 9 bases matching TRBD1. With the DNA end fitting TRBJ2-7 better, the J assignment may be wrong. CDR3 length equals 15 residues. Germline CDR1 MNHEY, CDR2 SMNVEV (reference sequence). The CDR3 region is CASSVIRGQGYEQYF. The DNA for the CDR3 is TGTGCCAGCAGTGTGATCCGGGGACAGGGTTACGAGCAGTACTTC.

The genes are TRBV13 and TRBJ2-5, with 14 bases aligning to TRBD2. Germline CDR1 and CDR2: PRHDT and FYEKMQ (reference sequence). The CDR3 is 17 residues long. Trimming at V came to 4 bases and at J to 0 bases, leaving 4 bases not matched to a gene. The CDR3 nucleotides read TGTGCCAGCAGCTCGGGACTAGCGGGGGTGTACCAAGAGACCCAGTACTTC. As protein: CASSSGLAGVYQETQYF.

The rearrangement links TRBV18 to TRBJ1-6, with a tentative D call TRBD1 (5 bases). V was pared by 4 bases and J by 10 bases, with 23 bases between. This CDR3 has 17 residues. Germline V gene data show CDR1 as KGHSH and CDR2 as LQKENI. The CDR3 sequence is CASSLQSPGGWESPLHF. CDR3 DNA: TGTGCCAGCTCACTACAATCCCCCGGGGGATGGGAGTCACCCCTCCACTTT.

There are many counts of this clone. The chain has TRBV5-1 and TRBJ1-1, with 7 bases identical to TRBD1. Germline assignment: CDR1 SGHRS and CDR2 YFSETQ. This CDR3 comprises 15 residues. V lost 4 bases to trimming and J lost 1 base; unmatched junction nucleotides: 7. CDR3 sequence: CASSQAGTANTEAFF. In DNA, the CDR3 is TGCGCCAGCAGCCAGGCCGGGACAGCGAACACTGAAGCTTTCTTT.

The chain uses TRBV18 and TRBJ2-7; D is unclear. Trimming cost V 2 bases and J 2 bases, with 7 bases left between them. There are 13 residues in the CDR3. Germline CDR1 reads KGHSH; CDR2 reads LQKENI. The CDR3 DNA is TGTGCCAGCTCACCAGCCAGTCCCTACGAGCAGTACTTC. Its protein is CASSPASPYEQYF. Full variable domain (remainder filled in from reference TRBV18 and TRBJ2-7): NAGVMQNPRHLVRRRGQEARLRCSPMKGHSHVYWYRQLPEEGLKFMVYLQKENIIDESGMPKERFSAEFPKEGPSILRIQQVVRGDSAAYFCASSPASPYEQYFGPGTRLTVT.

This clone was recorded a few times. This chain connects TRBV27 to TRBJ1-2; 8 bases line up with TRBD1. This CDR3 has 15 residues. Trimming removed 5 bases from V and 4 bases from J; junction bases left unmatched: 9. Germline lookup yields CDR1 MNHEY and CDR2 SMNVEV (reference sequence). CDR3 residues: CASSPRDRPLYGYTF. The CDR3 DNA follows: TGTGCCAGCAGTCCCAGGGACAGGCCTCTCTATGGCTACACCTTC.

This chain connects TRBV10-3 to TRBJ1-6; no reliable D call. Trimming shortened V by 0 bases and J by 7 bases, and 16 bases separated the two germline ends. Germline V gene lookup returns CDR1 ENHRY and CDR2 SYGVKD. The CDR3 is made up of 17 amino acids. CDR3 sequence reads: CAISESSRPPRNSPLHF. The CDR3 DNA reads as TGTGCCATCAGTGAGTCGAGTCGCCCTCCTCGGAATTCACCCCTCCACTTT.

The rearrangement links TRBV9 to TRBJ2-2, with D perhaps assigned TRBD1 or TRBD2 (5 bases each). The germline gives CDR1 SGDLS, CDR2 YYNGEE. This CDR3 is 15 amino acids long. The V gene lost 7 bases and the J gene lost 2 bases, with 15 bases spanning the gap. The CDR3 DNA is TGTGCCAGCGGAATGACAGAGGGAAACACCGGGGAGCTGTTTTTT. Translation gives CASGMTEGNTGELFF. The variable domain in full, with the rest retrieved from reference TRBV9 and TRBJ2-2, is DSGVTQTPKHLITATGQRVTLRCSPRSGDLSVYWYQQSLDQGLQFLIQYYNGEERAKGNILERFSAQQFPDLHSELNLSSLELGDSALYFCASGMTEGNTGELFFGEGSRLTVL.

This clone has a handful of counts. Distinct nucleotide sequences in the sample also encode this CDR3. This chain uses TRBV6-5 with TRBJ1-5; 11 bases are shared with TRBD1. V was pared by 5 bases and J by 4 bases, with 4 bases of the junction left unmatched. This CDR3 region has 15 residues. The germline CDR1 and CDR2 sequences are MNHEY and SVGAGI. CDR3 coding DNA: TGTGCCAGCAGTAGAGGGACAGGGGGTAATCAGCCCCAGCATTTT. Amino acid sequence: CASSRGTGGNQPQHF.

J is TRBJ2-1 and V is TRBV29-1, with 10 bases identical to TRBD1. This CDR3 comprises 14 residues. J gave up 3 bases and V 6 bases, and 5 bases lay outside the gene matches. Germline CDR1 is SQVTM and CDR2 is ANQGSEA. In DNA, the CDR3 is TGCAGCGTGCGAGACAGGGGGCTCTACAATGAGCAGTTCTTC. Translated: CSVRDRGLYNEQFF.

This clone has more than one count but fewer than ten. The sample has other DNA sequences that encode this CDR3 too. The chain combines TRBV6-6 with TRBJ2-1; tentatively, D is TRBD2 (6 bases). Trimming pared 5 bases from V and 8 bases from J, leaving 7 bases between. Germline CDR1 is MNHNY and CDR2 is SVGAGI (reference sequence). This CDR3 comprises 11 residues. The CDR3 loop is CASSQRDEQFF. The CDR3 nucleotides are TGTGCCAGCAGTCAGCGGGATGAGCAGTTCTTC.

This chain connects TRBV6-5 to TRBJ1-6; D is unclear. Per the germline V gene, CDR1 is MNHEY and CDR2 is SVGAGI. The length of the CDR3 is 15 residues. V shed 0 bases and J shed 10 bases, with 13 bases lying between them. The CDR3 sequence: CASSYSALLNSPLHF. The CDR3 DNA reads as TGTGCCAGCAGTTACTCGGCACTCTTAAACTCACCCCTCCACTTT.

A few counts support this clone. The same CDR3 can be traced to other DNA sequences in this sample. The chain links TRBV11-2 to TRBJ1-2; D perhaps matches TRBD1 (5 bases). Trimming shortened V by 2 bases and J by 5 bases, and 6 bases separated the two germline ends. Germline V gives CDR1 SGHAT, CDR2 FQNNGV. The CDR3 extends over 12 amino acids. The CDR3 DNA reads TGTGCCAGCAGCTTAACAGGATATGGCTACACCTTC. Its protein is CASSLTGYGYTF.

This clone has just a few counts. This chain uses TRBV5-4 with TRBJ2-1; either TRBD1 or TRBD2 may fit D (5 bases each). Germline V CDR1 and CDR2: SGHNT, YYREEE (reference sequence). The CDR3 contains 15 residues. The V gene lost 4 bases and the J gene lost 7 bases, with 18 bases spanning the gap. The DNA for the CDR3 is TGTGCCAGCAGCCCGGGACCTGGATTCCAAAATGAGCAGTTCTTC. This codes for CASSPGPGFQNEQFF.

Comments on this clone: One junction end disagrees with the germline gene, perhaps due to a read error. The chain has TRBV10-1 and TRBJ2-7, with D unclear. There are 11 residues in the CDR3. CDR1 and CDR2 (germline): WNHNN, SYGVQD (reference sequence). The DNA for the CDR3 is TGCGCCACCAGTGACGGTTACGAGCAGTACTTC. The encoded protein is CATSDGYEQYF.